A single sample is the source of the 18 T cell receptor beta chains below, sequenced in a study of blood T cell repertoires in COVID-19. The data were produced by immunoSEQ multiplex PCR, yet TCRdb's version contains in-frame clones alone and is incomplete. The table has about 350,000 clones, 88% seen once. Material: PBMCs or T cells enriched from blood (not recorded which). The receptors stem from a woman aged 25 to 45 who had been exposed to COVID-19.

For the CDR3, the DNA is TGTGCCATCTCGAGGAGCTCTGGGGCCAACGTCCTGACTTTC. Translating it yields CAISRSSGANVLTF. The chain links TRBV28 to TRBJ2-6; D remains ambiguous. The germline CDR1 and CDR2 sequences are MDHEN and SYDVKM. The CDR3 totals 14 residues. Trimming took 10 bases from V and 0 from J, leaving 10 bases between them.

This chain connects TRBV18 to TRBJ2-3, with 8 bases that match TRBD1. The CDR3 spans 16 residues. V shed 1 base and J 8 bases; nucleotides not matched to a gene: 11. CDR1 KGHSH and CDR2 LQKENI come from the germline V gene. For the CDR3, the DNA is TGTGCCAGCTCACCACGTTCGACAGGGGATTCTGGTACGCAGTATTTT. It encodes CASSPRSTGDSGTQYF.

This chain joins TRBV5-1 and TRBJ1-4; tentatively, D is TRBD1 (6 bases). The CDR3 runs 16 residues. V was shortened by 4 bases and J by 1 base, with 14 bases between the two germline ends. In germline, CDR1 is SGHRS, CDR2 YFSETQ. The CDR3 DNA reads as TGCGCCAGCAGCCAGCGTCCACAGGGAACTAATGAAAAACTGTTTTTT. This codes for CASSQRPQGTNEKLFF. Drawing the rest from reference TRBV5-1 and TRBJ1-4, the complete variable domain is KAGVTQTPRYLIKTRGQQVTLSCSPISGHRSVSWYQQTPGQGLQFLFEYFSETQRNKGNFPGRFSGRQFSNSRSEMNVSTLELGDSALYLCASSQRPQGTNEKLFFGSGTQLSVL.

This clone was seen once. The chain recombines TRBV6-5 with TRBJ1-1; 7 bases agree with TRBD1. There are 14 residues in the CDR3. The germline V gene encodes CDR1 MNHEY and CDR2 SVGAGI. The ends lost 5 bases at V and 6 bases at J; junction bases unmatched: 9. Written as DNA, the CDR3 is TGTGCCAGCAGTAATCCGGGACAGAGTGCTGAAGCTTTCTTT. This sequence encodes CASSNPGQSAEAFF.

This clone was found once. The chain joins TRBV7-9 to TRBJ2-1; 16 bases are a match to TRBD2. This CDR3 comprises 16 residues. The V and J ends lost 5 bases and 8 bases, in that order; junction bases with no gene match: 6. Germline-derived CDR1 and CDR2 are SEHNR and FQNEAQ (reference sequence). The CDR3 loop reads CASSLGTSGRADEQFF. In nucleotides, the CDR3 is TGTGCCAGCAGCCTCGGGACTAGCGGGAGGGCCGATGAGCAGTTCTTC. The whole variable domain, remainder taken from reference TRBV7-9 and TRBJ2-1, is DTGVSQNPRHKITKRGQNVTFRCDPISEHNRLYWYRQTLGQGPEFLTYFQNEAQLEKSRLLSDRFSAERPKGSFSTLEIQRTEQGDSAMYLCASSLGTSGRADEQFFGPGTRLTVL.

The CDR3 sequence is CASSLFGAGDYEQYF. The CDR3 DNA sequence: TGTGCCAGCAGTTTATTTGGGGCAGGGGACTACGAGCAGTACTTC. V and J are TRBV27 and TRBJ2-7; possible D gene TRBD1, 6 bases. This CDR3 region has 15 residues. Trimming took 1 base from V and 3 from J, leaving 13 bases between them. The germline gives CDR1 MNHEY, CDR2 SMNVEV (reference sequence).

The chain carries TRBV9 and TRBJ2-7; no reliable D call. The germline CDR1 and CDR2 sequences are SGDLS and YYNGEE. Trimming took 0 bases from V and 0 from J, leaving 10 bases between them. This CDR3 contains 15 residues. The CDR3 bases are TGTGCCAGCAGCGTAGCCGGGTCTAGCTCCTACGAGCAGTACTTC. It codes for CASSVAGSSSYEQYF.

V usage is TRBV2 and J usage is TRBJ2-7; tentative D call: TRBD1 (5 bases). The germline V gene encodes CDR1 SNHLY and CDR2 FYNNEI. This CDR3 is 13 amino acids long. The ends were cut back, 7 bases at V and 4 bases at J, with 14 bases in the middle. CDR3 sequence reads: CASTLTAKYEQYF. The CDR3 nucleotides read TGTGCCAGCACTTTGACAGCGAAATACGAGCAGTACTTC.

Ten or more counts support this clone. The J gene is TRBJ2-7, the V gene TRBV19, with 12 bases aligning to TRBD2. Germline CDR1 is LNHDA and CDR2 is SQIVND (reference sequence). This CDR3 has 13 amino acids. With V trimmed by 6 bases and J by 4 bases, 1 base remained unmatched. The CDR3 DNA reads TGTGCCAGTAGACTAGCGGGAGGTTACGAGCAGTACTTC. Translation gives CASRLAGGYEQYF. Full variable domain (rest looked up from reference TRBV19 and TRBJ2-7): DGGITQSPKYLFRKEGQNVTLSCEQNLNHDAMYWYRQDPGQGLRLIYYSQIVNDFQKGDIAEGYSVSREKKESFPLTVTSAQKNPTAFYLCASRLAGGYEQYFGPGTRLTVT.

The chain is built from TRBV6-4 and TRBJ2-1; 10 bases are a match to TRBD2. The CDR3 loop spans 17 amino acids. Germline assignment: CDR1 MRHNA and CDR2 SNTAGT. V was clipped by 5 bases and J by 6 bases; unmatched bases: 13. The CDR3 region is CASSTGGLASGSNEQFF. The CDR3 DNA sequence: TGTGCCAGCAGTACGGGAGGGTTGGCTAGCGGGAGCAATGAGCAGTTCTTC.

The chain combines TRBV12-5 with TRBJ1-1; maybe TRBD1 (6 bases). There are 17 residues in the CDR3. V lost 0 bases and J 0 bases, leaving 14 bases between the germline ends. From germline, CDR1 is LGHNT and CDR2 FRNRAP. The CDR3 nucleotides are TGTGCTAGTGGTTTGGTATCAGGGGTGTCGATGAACACTGAAGCTTTCTTT. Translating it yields CASGLVSGVSMNTEAFF. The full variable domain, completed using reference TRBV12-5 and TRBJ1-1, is DARVTQTPRHKVTEMGQEVTMRCQPILGHNTVFWYRQTMMQGLELLAYFRNRAPLDDSGMPKDRFSAEMPDATLATLKIQPSEPRDSAVYFCASGLVSGVSMNTEAFFGQGTRLTVV.

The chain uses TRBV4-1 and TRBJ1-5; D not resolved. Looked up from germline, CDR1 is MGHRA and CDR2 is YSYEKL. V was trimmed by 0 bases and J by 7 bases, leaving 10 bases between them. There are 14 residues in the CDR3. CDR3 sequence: CASSQDRNGQPQHF. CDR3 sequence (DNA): TGCGCCAGCAGCCAAGATCGCAATGGCCAGCCCCAGCATTTT.

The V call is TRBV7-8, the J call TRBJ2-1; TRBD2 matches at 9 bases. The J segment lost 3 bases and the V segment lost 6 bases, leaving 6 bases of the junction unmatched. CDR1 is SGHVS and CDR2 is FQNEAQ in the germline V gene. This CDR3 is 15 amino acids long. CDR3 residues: CASSQRTSVYNEQFF. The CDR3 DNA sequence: TGTGCCAGCAGTCAAAGGACTAGCGTCTACAATGAGCAGTTCTTC.

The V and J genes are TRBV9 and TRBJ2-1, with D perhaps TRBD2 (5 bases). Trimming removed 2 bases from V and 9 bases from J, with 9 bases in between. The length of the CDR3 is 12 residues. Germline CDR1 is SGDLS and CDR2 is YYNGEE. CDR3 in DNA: TGTGCCAGCAGCGTGCCTAGCAGTGAGCAGTTCTTC. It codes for CASSVPSSEQFF.

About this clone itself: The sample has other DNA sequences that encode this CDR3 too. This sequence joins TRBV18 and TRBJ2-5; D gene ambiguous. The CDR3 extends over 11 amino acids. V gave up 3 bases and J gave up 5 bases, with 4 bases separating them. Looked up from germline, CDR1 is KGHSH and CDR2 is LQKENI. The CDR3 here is CASSPSETQYF. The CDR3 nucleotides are TGTGCCAGCTCACCGTCGGAGACCCAGTACTTC.

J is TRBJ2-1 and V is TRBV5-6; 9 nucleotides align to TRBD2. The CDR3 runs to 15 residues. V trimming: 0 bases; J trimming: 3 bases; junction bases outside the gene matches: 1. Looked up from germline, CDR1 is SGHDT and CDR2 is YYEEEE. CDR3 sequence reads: CASSLGTSVYNEQFF. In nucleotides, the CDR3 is TGTGCCAGCAGCTTGGGGACTAGCGTCTACAATGAGCAGTTCTTC.

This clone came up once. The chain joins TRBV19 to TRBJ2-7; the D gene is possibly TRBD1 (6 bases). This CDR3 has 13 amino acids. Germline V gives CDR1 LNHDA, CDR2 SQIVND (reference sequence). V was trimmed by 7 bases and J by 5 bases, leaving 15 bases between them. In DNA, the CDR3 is TGTGCCAGTACCTCGACAGGAGGCGACGAGCAGTACTTC. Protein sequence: CASTSTGGDEQYF.

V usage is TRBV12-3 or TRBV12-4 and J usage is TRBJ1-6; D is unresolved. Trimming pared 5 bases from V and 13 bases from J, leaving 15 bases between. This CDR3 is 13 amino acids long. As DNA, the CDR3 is TGTGCCAGCAGTCAACGAGGGCGGAATCCCCTCCACTTT. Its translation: CASSQRGRNPLHF.